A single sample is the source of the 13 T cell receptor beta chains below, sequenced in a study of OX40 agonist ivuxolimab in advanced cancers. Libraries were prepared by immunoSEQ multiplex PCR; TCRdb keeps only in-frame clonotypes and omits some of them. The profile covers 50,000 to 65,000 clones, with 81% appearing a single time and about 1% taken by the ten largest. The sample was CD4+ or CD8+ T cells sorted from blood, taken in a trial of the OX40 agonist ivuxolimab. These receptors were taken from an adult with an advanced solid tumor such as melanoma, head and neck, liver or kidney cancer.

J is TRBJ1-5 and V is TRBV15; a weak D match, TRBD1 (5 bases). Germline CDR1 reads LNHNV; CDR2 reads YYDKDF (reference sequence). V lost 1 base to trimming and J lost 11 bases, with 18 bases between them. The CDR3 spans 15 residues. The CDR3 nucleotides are TGTGCCACCAGCAGAGGACAGTCGCTTGAGATGGCCCAGCATTTT. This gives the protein CATSRGQSLEMAQHF.

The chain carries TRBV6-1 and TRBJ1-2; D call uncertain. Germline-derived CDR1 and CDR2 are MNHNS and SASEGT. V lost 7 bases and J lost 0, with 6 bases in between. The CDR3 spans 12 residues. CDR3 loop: CASNGANYGYTF. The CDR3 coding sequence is TGTGCCAGCAATGGCGCTAACTATGGCTACACCTTC.

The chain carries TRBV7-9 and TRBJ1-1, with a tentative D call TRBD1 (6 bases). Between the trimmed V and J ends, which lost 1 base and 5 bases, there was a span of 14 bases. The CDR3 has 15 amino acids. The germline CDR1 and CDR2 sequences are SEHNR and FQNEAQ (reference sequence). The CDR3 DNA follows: TGTGCCAGCAGCTTAGGAGGCCAGGGGCGAACTGAAGCTTTCTTT. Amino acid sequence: CASSLGGQGRTEAFF.

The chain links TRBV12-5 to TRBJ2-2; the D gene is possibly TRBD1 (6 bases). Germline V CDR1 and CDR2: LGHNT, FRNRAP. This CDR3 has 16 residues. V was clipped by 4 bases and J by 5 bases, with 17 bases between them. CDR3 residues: CASGWATTGLTGELFF. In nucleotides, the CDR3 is TGTGCTAGTGGTTGGGCAACGACAGGTTTGACCGGGGAGCTGTTTTTT.

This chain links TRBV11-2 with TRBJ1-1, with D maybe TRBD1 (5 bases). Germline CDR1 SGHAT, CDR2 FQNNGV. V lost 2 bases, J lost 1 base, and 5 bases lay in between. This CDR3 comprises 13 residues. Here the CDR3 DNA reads TGTGCCAGCAGCTTAAGGGGGAACACTGAAGCTTTCTTT. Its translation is CASSLRGNTEAFF.

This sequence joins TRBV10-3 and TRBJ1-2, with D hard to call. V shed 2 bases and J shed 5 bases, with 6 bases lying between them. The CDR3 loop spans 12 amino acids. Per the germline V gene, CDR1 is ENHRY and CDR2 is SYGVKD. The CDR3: CAISETAYGYTF. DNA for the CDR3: TGTGCCATCAGTGAGACAGCGTATGGCTACACCTTC.

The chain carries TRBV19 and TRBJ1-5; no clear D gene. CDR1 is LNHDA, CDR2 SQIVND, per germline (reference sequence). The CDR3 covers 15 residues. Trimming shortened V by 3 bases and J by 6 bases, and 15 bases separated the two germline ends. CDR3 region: CASSMWQEVGQPQHF. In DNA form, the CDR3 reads TGTGCCAGTAGTATGTGGCAGGAGGTTGGTCAGCCCCAGCATTTT.

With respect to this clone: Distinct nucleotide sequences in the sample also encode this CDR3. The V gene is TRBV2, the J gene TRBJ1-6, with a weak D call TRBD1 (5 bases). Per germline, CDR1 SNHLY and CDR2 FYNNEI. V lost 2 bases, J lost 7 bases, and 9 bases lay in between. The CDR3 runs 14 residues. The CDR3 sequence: CASSELTANSPLHF. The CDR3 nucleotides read TGTGCCAGCAGTGAACTGACAGCAAATTCACCCCTCCACTTT. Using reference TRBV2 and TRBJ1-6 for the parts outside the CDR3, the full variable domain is EPEVTQTPSHQVTQMGQEVILRCVPISNHLYFYWYRQILGQKVEFLVSFYNNEISEKSEIFDDQFSVERPDGSNFTLKIRSTKLEDSAMYFCASSELTANSPLHFGNGTRLTVT.

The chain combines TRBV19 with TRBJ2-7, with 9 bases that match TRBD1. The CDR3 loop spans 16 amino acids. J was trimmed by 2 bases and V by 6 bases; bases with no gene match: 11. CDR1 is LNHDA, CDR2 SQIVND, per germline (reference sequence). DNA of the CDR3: TGTGCCAGTAGGGAAAGAGGGGGACAGGGTGCCTACGAGCAGTACTTC. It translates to CASRERGGQGAYEQYF.

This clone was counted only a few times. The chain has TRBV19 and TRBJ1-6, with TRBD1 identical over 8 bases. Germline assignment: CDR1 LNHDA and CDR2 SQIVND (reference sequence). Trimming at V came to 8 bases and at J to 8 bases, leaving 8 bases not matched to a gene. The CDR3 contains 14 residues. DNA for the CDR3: TGTGCCAGTGGCAGACAGGGGTTGGATTCACCCCTCCACTTT. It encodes CASGRQGLDSPLHF.

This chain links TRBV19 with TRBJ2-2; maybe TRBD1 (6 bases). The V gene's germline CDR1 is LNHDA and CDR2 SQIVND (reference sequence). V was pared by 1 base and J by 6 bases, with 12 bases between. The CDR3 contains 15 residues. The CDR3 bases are TGTGCCAGTAGTATAGCGGGACAAGGGGCCGGGGAGCTGTTTTTT. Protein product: CASSIAGQGAGELFF.

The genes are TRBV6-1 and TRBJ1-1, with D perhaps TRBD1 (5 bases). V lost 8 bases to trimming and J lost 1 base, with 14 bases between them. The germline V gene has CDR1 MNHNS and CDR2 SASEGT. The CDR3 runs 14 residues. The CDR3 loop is CASRSRGGNTEAFF. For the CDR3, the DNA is TGTGCCAGCCGTTCGCGGGGCGGGAACACTGAAGCTTTCTTT.

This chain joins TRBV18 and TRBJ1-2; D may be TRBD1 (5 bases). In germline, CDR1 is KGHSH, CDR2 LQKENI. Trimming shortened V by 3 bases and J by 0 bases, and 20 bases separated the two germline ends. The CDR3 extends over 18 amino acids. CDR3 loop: CASSPPGTLRATNYGYTF. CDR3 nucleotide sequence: TGTGCCAGCTCACCCCCTGGGACCCTCAGGGCTACTAACTATGGCTACACCTTC.